Included here is one T cell receptor beta chain sequence, with context. RNA in amounts of roughly 0.5 to 1 ug was reverse transcribed with random hexamers. TCRdb recomputed calls from the immunoSEQ multiplex PCR reads with MiXCR, one row per CDR3 protein. This table holds a few hundred thousand distinct CDR3 sequences, just over 90% found once. The sample originates from a study of CD8 T cells in Susac syndrome. Sequencing of TCR beta, carried out with a high-throughput approach, was applied to CD8+ and CD4+ T cells from the blood. With 4 bases removed from V and 7 bases from J, the gap between germline ends came to 11 bases. This CDR3 has 14 amino acids. Germline CDR1 LGHDT, CDR2 YNNKEL (reference sequence).

The chain employs TRBV3-1 and TRBJ1-6, with D unclear. This TCR came from a human donor with multiple sclerosis. Sequencing input: CD4+ T cells from PBMCs. The CDR3 DNA reads as TGTGCCAGCAGCCCTCAGGCGGGGAATTCACCCCTCCACTTT. This translates into CASSPQAGNSPLHF.